This T cell receptor (beta chain) came from a study of T cell responses to AZD1222 COVID-19 vaccine. This clone was seen a handful of times. Assay used: immunoSEQ multiplex PCR; TCRdb lists only in-frame clones, some missing. The table has about 74,000 clones, around 93% seen once. The junction had 7 bases not matched to a gene; V was cut back by 1 base and J by 4 bases. This CDR3 spans 15 amino acids. Germline V gene data show CDR1 as LNHNV and CDR2 as YYDKDF (reference sequence). Sample: peripheral blood, taken 28 days after the second AZD1222 dose. This sequence was found in an adult who received the AZD1222 COVID-19 vaccine. V gene TRBV15 combines with J gene TRBJ2-7, with TRBD1 matching over 7 bases. The CDR3 reads CATSRGTGLGYEQYF. DNA for the CDR3: TGTGCCACCAGCAGAGGGACAGGCCTTGGGTACGAGCAGTACTTC.